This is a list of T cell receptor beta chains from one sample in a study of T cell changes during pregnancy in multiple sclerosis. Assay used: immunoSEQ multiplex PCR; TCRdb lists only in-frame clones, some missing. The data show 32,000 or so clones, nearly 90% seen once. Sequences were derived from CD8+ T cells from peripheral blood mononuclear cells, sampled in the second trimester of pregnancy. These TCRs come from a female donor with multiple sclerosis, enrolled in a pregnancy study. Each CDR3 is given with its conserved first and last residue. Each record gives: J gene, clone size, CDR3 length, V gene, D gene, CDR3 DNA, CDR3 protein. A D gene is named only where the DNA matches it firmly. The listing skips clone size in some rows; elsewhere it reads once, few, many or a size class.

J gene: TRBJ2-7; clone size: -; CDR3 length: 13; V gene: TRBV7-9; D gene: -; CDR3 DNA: TGTGCCAGCAGCTTAAAGGGGTTCCCCAAGCAGTACTTC; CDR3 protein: CASSLKGFPKQYF
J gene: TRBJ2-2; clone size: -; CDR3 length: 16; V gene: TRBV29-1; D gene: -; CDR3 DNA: TGCAGCGTTGAGGGGAGGGGAAGAGGGGGCACCGGGGAGCTGTTTTTT; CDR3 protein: CSVEGRGRGGTGELFF
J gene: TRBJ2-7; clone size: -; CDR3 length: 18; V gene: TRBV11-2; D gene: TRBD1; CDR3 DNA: TGTGCCAGCAGCCTATTCCACAGGGGGCCAATGGCACCCTACGAGCAGTACTTC; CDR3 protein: CASSLFHRGPMAPYEQYF
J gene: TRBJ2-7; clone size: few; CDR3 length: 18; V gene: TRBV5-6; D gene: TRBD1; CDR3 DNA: TGTGCCAGCAGCCCGGGGACAGGGACCAGGGACTTCTACTACGAGCAGTACTTC; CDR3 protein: CASSPGTGTRDFYYEQYF
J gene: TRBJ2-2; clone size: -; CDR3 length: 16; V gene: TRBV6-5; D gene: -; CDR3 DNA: TGTGCCAGCAGTTACCGGCCTCAGAGGGACACCGGGGAGCTGTTTTTT; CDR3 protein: CASSYRPQRDTGELFF
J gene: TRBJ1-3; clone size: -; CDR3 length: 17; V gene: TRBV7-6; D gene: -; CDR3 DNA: TGTGCCAGCAGCCTCTTAACTCTACAGAGCTCTGGAAACACCATATATTTT; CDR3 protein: CASSLLTLQSSGNTIYF
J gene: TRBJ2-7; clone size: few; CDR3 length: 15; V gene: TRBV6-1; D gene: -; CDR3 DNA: TGTGCCAGCACCCTTAAGCCGGGGTCGGGCTACGAGCAGTACTTC; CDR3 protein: CASTLKPGSGYEQYF
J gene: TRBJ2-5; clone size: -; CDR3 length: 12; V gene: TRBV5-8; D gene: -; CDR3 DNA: TGTGCCAGCAGCTCGAGTACGGAGACCCAGTACTTC; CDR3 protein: CASSSSTETQYF
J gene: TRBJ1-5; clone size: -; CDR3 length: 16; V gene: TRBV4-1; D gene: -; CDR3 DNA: TGCGCCAGCAGCCAAGATATATCCCCCGGGAATCAGCCCCAGCATTTT; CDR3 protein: CASSQDISPGNQPQHF
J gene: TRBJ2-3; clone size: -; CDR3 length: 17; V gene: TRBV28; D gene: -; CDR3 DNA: TGTGCCAGCAGTCTCAGCCTCGCGGAGGCTAGCACAGATACGCAGTATTTT; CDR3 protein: CASSLSLAEASTDTQYF
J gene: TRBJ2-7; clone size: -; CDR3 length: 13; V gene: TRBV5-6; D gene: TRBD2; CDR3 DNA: TGTGCCACCGCTAGCGGGAGCTCCTACGAGCAGTACTTC; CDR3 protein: CATASGSSYEQYF
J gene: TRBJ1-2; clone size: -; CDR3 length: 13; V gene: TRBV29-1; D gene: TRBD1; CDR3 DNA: TGCAGCGTCGACCTGGGACAGGGGTATGGCTACACCTTC; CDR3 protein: CSVDLGQGYGYTF
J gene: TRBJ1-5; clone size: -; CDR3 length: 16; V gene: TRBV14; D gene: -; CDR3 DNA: TGTGCCAGCAGCCAAGAGGGAGGAGGATACAATCAGCCCCAGCATTTT; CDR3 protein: CASSQEGGGYNQPQHF
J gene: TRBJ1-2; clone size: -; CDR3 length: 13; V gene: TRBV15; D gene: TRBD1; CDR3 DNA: TGTGCCACCAGGACCGGGACAGGGGGACTCGCTACCTTC; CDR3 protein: CATRTGTGGLATF
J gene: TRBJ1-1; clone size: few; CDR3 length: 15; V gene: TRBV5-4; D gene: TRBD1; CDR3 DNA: TGTGCCAGCAGCTTCGAGGACAGGATGAACACTGAAGCTTTCTTT; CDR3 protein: CASSFEDRMNTEAFF
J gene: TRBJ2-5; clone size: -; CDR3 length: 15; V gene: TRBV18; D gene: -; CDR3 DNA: TGTGCCAGCTCACCCGGGACAATTGCCACGGAGACCCAGTACTTC; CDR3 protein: CASSPGTIATETQYF
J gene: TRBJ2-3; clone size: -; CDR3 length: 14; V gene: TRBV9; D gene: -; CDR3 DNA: TGTGCCAGCAGCGTTAGCGGTAGCACAGATACGCAGTATTTT; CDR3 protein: CASSVSGSTDTQYF
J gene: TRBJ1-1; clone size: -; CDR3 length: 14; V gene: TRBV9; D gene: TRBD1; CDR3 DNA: TGTGCCAGCAGCCCCCGACAGGGGGGGACTGAAGCTTTCTTT; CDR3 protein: CASSPRQGGTEAFF
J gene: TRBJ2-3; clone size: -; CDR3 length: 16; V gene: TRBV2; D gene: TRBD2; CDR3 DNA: TGTGCCAGCAGTGAAGCTAGCGGGGGGCACACAGATACGCAGTATTTT; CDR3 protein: CASSEASGGHTDTQYF
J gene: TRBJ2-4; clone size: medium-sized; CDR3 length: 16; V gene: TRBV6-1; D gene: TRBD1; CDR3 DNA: TGTGCCAGCAGTGAGAGACAGGGGCTCGCCAAAAACATTCAGTACTTC; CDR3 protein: CASSERQGLAKNIQYF
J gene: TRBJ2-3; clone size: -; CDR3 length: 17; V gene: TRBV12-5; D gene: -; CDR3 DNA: TGTGCTAGTGTCATCCCTGATCGGACACCGTACACAGATACGCAGTATTTT; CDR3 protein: CASVIPDRTPYTDTQYF
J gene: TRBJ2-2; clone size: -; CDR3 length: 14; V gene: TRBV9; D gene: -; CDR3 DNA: TGTGCCAGCAGCGTGAGAGGCAGCACCGGGGAGCTGTTTTTT; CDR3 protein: CASSVRGSTGELFF
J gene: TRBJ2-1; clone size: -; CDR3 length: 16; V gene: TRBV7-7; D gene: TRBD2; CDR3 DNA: TGTGCCAGCAGCTTAGGTCCGACTAGCGGGGGCAGAGAGCAGTTCTTC; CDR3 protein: CASSLGPTSGGREQFF
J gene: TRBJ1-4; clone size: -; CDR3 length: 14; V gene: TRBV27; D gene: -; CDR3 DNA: TGTGCCAGCAGTAGGCCAGGCGTGAATGAAAAACTGTTTTTT; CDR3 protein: CASSRPGVNEKLFF
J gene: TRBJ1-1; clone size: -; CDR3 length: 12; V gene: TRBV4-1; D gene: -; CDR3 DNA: TGCGCCAGCAGCCAAGGGAGAAGTGAAGCTTTCTTT; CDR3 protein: CASSQGRSEAFF
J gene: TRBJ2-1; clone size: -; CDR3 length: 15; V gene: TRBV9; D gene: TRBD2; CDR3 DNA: TGTGCCAGCAGCGCCCGACTAGCAGATTACAATGAGCAGTTCTTC; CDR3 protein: CASSARLADYNEQFF
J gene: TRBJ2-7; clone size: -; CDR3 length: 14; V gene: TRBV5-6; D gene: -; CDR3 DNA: TGTGCCAGCAACCGGCGGCAGGGTCAGTACGAGCAGTACTTC; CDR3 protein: CASNRRQGQYEQYF
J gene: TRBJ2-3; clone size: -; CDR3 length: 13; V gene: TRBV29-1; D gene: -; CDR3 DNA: TGCAGCGTTTTGCGCGGGGACACAGATACGCAGTATTTT; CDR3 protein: CSVLRGDTDTQYF
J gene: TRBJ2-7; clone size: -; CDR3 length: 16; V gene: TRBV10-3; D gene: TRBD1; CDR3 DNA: TGTGCCATCAGTGTCCCACCCGACAGGGGGGTAAGCGAGCAGTACTTC; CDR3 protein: CAISVPPDRGVSEQYF
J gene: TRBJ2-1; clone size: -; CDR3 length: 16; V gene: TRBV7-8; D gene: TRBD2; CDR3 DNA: TGTGCCAGCAGCCTTGGGACTAGCGGGTCCTACAATGAGCAGTTCTTC; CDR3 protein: CASSLGTSGSYNEQFF
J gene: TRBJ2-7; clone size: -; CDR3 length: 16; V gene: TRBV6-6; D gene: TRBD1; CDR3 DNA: TGTGCCAGCAGTTACTTAATGACAGGGAGCTCCTACGAGCAGTACTTC; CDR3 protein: CASSYLMTGSSYEQYF
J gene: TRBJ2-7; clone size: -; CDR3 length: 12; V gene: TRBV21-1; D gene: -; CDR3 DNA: TGTGCCAGCAGCCTCGGAGATTACGAGCAGTACTTC; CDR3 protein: CASSLGDYEQYF
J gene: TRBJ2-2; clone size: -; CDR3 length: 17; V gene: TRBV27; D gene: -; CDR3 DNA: TGTGCCAGCAGTTTGACCAGTGCTTCACGCGGCACCGGGGAGCTGTTTTTT; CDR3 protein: CASSLTSASRGTGELFF
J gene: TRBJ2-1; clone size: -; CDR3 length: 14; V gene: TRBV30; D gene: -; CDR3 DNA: TGTGCCTGGAGTGTACAGGGAACTTACAATGAGCAGTTCTTC; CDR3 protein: CAWSVQGTYNEQFF
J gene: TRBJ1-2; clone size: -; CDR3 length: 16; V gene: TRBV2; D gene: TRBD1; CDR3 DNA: TGTGCCAGCAGTCCTACTACAACAGGGGGCGAGGGTGGCTACACCTTC; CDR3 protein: CASSPTTTGGEGGYTF
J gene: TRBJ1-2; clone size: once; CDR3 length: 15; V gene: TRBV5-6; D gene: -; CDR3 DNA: TGTGCCAGCAGCTCCCCAAGCGAGGAGGTCTATGGCTACACCTTC; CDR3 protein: CASSSPSEEVYGYTF
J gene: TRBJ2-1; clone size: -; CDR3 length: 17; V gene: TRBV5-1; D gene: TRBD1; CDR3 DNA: TGCGCCAGCAGTTCCTCAGGGGGCAGTAGGTCCTACAATGAGCAGTTCTTC; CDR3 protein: CASSSSGGSRSYNEQFF
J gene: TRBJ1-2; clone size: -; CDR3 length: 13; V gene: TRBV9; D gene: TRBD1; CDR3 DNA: TGTGCCAGCAGCATGGGACAGGGATATGGCTACACCTTC; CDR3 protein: CASSMGQGYGYTF
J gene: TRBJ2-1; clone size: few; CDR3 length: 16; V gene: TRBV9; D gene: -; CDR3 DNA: TGTGCCAGCAGCCCCCTGGGGGGAGAAAAGAGGAATGAGCAGTTCTTC; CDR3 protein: CASSPLGGEKRNEQFF
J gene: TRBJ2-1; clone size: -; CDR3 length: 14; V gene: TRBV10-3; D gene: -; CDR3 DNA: TGTGCCACCCGTAATGTGGGGCCTCACAATGAGCAGTTCTTC; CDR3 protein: CATRNVGPHNEQFF
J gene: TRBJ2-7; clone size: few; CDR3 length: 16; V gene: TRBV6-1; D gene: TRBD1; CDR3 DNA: TGTGCCAGCAGTGAAGAACACGGGACAGCGTCCTACGAGCAGTACTTC; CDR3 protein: CASSEEHGTASYEQYF
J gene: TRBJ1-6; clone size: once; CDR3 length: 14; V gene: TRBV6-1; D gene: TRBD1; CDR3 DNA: TGTGCCAGCAGACGGACAGGCGTAAATTCACCCCTCCACTTT; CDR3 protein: CASRRTGVNSPLHF
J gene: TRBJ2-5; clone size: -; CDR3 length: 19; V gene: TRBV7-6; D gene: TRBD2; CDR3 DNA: TGTGCCAGCAGCTTAGTAGCGGGGGGGCCGGTGAGAACGATGGAGACCCAGTACTTC; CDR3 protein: CASSLVAGGPVRTMETQYF
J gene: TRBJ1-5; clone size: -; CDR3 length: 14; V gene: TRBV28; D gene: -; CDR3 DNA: TGTGCCAGCAGTTTATGGGCAGGCAATCAGCCCCAGCATTTT; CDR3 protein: CASSLWAGNQPQHF
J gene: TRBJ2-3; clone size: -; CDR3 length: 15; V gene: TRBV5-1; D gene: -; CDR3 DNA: TGCGCCAGCAGCTTGTCAGGGGGGCCTTTAGATACGCAGTATTTT; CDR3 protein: CASSLSGGPLDTQYF
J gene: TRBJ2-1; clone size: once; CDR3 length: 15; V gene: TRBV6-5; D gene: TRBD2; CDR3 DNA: TGTGCCAGCAGTTACGTCTTAGCGGGAGGTAATGAGCAGTTCTTC; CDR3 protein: CASSYVLAGGNEQFF
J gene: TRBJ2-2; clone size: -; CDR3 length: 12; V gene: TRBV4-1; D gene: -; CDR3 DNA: TGCGCCAGCAGGATTGACTCCGGGGAGCTGTTTTTT; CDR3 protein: CASRIDSGELFF
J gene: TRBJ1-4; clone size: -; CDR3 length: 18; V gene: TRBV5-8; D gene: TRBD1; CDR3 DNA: TGTGCCAGCAGCTTGAATTTCATCCCTCGACAGGGGAGTGAAAAACTGTTTTTT; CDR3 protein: CASSLNFIPRQGSEKLFF
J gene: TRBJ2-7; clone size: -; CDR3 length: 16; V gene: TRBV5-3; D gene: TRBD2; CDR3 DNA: TGTGCCAGAAGCTTCCTTAAGCGGGAGGGCGGAGTCGAGCAGTACTTC; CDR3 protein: CARSFLKREGGVEQYF
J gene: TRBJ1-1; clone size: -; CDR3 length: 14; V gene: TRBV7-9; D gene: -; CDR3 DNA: TGTGCCAGCAGCGGGGGGACGGGGGGTGCTGAAGCTTTCTTT; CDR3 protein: CASSGGTGGAEAFF
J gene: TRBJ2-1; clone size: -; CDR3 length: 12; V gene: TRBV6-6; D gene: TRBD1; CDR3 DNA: TGTGCCAGCAGTTATTCGGGACAGGAGCAGTTCTTC; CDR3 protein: CASSYSGQEQFF
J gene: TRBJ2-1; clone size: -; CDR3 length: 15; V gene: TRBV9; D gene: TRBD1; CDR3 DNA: TGTGCCAGCAGCGTCGGACAGGGAGTAAACAATGAGCAGTTCTTC; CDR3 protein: CASSVGQGVNNEQFF
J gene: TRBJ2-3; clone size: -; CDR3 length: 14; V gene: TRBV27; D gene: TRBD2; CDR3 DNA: TGTGCCAGCAGTTCTGAGCGGGACACAGATACGCAGTATTTT; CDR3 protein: CASSSERDTDTQYF
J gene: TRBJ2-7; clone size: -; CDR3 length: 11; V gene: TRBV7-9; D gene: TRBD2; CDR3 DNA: TGTGCCAGCAGGGGGGGGGACGAGCAGTACTTC; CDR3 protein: CASRGGDEQYF
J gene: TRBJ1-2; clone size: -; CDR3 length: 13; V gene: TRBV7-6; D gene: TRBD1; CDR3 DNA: TGTGCCAGCAGCCCTGGGACAGCCTATGGCTACACCTTC; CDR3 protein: CASSPGTAYGYTF